This entry features one TCR beta chain sequence. Its specific antigen is unknown. Per-nucleotide qualities are absent, and no much larger clonotype sits a single base away. Collaborating institutions collected whole blood in K2EDTA tubes following their own protocols. For TCRbeta analysis, collaborator samples were shipped as frozen whole blood, as isolated PBMCs, or as DNA extracted from either sample type. The immunoSEQ Assay, a bias-controlled multiplex PCR, was used to amplify TCRbeta CDR3 regions from genomic DNA. As for the original processing: The number of nucleated cells in each sample was estimated from the amplification of reference gene primers within the assay. To quantify the absolute abundance of each unique TCRbeta CDR3 rearrangement, sequence reads were collapsed and filtered. For each sample, productive Simpson clonality was calculated by taking the square root of Simpson's diversity index across productive rearrangements. TCRdb mirrors the immuneACCESS table, restricted to in-frame sequences. Some clones are absent from its copies; in checked studies, under half trace to an unresolved V gene, and the reason for the others is unknown. Clonal size and the V and J genes are those of that table, whereas D and trimming came from the DNA. For this sample the table gives roughly 99,000 clones, of which about 89% were detected only once. The ten largest clones represent approximately 1.3% of the sample.

Relative to germline, V is 2 bases shorter and J is 3 bases shorter, with 17 bases between their ends. CDR1 and CDR2, per the germline V gene, are MDHEN and SYDVKM. Taken from cysteine to phenylalanine, the CDR3 has 17 residues. Only the CDR3 DNA stays, 51 bases, in frame from base 1. The sample is drawn from a study of blood T cell repertoires in COVID-19 (dated by TCRdb to 2020 to 2022). For the wider study: Samples from collaborators originated in the United States, Italy and Spain and spanned both the acute and convalescent phases of COVID-19. Deeply sampled blood TCRbeta repertoires from subjects exposed to, actively infected with, or recovered from COVID-19 were included in the dataset. Where available, HLA class I and class II types were taken from metadata supplied by the sample provider and were not determined by assay-based typing. The samples were drawn from two sources: the first 160 participants of the ongoing ImmuneRACE study, and 950 to 1,500 subjects contributed by 6 global collaborators. Sample metadata almost always included a de-identified subject ID, COVID-19 status, age in years and sex. The repertoires were made available in a free public database intended to serve as a resource for research on the immune response to SARS-CoV-2. The material from the prospective study consisted of cDNA or gDNA derived from T cells, B-cell-depleted T cells, or PBMCs. Broad study findings and their caveats: The amount of clinical and demographic metadata varied by source and participant and was provided uncurated.

The origin of this receptor is a woman in her twenties or thirties with acute or convalescent COVID-19. The chain joins TRBV28 to TRBJ1-5; the best D guess is TRBD1, with 5 bases matching. Sequenced sample: peripheral blood. The sequenced DNA: TGTGCCAGCAGTTTAAGCCTCTCCTATGGGGCCAATCAGCCCCAGCATTTT. The encoded protein is CASSLSLSYGANQPQHF.